This T cell receptor beta chain was captured by sequencing in a study of blood T cell repertoires in COVID-19. Study at large: Samples representing acute and convalescent COVID-19 were sourced from the United States, Italy and Spain. The analysed material was cDNA or gDNA that came from T cells, B-cell-depleted T cells, or PBMCs.

In the authors' methods: Reference gene primer amplification in the assay estimated nucleated cell counts. Sequencing was performed with immunoSEQ multiplex PCR; in TCRdb, only in-frame clones are kept and a portion is missing. Clonal size and the V and J genes are those of that table, whereas D and trimming came from the DNA. The sample holds tens of thousands of clones, approximately 86% seen once. This receptor was obtained from a woman aged 80 or over with acute or convalescent COVID-19. The sample comprised peripheral blood.

The chain's CDR3 is CSVFGGLEAFF. For the CDR3, the DNA is TGCAGCGTCTTTGGAGGGCTTGAAGCTTTCTTT. The rearrangement uses TRBV29-1 and TRBJ1-1; D is uncertain. The CDR3 is 11 residues long. With 6 bases removed from V and 7 bases from J, the gap between germline ends came to 12 bases. Germline V gives CDR1 SQVTM, CDR2 ANQGSEA.